The sequence of this T cell receptor (beta chain) was determined in a study of CD8 T cells in ankylosing spondylitis. This clonotype was observed at least ten times. Its antigen is still unknown. TCRdb recomputed calls from the 5' RACE reads with MiXCR, one row per CDR3 protein. Among fewer than 200,000 distinct CDR3 sequences listed, about 20% were seen once. This CDR3 region has 15 residues. Per the germline V gene, CDR1 is SGHTA and CDR2 is FQGTGA. J gave up 4 bases and V 4 bases, and 4 bases lay outside the gene matches. Whole-study findings and limits: Significantly higher representation of disease-linked clones was reported for matched ankylosing spondylitis synovial fluid. Within ankylosing spondylitis blood, a TCR beta motif made up of several highly homologous variants appeared to be characteristic.

Material: blood, either unsorted or a sorted T cell fraction (not recorded which). The TCR sequence derives from a male donor between 5 and 35 years old with ankylosing spondylitis or in good health (not recorded which). The chain joins TRBV7-3 to TRBJ2-3; 11 bases match TRBD2. CDR3 residues: CASSSTSGIADTQYF. For the CDR3, the DNA is TGTGCCAGCAGCTCGACTAGCGGGATTGCAGATACGCAGTATTTT.